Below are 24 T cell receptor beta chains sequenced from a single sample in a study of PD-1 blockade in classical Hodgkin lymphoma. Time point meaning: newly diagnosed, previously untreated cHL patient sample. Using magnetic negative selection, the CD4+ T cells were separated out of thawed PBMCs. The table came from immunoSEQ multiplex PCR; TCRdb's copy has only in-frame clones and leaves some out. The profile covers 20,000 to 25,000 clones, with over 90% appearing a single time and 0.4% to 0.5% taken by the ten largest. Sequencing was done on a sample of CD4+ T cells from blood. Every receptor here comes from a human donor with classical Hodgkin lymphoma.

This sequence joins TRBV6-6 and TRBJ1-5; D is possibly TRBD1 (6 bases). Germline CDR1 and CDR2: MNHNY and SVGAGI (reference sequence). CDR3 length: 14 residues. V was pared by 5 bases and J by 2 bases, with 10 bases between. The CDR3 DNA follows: TGTGCCAGCAGTCTCAGGGGTGGCAATCAGCCCCAGCATTTT. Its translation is CASSLRGGNQPQHF.

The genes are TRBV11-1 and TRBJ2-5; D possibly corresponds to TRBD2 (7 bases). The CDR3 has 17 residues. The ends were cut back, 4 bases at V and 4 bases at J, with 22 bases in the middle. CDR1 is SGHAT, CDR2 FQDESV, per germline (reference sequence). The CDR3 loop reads CASSSGGGANLGETQYF. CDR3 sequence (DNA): TGTGCCAGCAGCTCAGGAGGGGGGGCCAACTTGGGAGAGACCCAGTACTTC.

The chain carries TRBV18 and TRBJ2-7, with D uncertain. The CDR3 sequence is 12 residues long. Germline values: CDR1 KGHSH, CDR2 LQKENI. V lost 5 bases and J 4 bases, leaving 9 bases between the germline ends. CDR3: CASSADEYEQYF. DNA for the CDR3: TGTGCCAGCTCAGCAGACGAGTACGAGCAGTACTTC.

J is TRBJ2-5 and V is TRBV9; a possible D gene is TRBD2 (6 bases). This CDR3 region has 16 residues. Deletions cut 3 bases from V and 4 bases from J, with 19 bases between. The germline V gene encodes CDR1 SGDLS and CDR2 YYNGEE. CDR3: CASSATGGISGETQYF. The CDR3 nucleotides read TGTGCCAGCAGCGCAACTGGCGGGATTAGTGGAGAGACCCAGTACTTC. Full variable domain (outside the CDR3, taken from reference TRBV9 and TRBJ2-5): DSGVTQTPKHLITATGQRVTLRCSPRSGDLSVYWYQQSLDQGLQFLIQYYNGEERAKGNILERFSAQQFPDLHSELNLSSLELGDSALYFCASSATGGISGETQYFGPGTRLLVL.

This CDR3 is CASSESGLAGGHEQFF. The CDR3 DNA follows: TGTGCCAGCAGCGAATCGGGACTAGCGGGAGGGCATGAGCAGTTCTTC. This chain links TRBV6-4 with TRBJ2-1; 16 positions agree with TRBD2. This CDR3 has 16 residues. V lost 6 bases and J lost 8; bases outside the gene matches: 7. Germline CDR1 MRHNA, CDR2 SNTAGT.

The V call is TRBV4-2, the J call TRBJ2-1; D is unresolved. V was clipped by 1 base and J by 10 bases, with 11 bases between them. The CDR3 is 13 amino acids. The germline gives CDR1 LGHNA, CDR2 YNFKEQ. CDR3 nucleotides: TGTGCCAGCAGCCAAGTTAAAGACGCAGAGCAGTTCTTC. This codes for CASSQVKDAEQFF.

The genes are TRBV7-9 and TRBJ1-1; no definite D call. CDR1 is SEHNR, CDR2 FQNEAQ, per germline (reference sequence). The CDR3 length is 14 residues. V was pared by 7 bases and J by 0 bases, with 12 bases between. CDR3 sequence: CASNGVNMNTEAFF. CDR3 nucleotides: TGTGCCAGCAACGGAGTCAATATGAACACTGAAGCTTTCTTT.

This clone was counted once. The CDR3 region is CASSLVVGGRADTQYF. In nucleotides, the CDR3 is TGCGCCAGCAGCTTGGTGGTGGGGGGCAGGGCAGATACGCAGTATTTT. The J gene is TRBJ2-3, the V gene TRBV5-1; D may match TRBD1 or TRBD2 (6 bases each). Germline-derived CDR1 and CDR2 are SGHRS and YFSETQ. The V gene lost 0 bases and the J gene lost 4 bases, with 15 bases spanning the gap. The CDR3 has 16 amino acids. Filled out from reference TRBV5-1 and TRBJ2-3, the complete variable domain reads KAGVTQTPRYLIKTRGQQVTLSCSPISGHRSVSWYQQTPGQGLQFLFEYFSETQRNKGNFPGRFSGRQFSNSRSEMNVSTLELGDSALYLCASSLVVGGRADTQYFGPGTRLTVL.

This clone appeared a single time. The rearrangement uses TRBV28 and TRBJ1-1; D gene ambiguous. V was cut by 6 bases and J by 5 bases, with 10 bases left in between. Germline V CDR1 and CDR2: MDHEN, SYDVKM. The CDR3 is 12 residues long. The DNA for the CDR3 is TGTGCCAGCAGCCCCTCGGTAACTGAAGCTTTCTTT. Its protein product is CASSPSVTEAFF.

For the CDR3, the DNA is TGTGCCATCAGTGAGTCGCTCGACGGGACCTACGAGCAGTACTTC. Protein: CAISESLDGTYEQYF. The rearrangement links TRBV10-3 to TRBJ2-7, with D perhaps matching TRBD2 (5 bases). Germline V CDR1 and CDR2: ENHRY, SYGVKD. Trimming stripped 0 bases from V and 2 bases from J, with 11 bases between. The CDR3 runs 15 residues.

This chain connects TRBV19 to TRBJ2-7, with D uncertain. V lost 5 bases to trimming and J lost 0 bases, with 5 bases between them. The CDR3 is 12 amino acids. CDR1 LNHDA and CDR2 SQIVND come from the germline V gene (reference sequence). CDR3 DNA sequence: TGTGCCAGTAGTCCGAGCTCCTACGAGCAGTACTTC. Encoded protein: CASSPSSYEQYF.

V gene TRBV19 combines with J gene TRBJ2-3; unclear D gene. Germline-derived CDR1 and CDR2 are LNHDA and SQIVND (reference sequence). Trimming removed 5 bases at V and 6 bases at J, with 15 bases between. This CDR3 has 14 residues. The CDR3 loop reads CASSVFGALDTQYF. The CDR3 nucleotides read TGTGCCAGTAGTGTATTCGGAGCATTGGATACGCAGTATTTT.

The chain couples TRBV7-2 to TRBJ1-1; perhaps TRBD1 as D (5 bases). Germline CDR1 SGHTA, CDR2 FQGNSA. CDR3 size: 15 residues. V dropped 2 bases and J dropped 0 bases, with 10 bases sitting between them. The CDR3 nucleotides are TGTGCCAGCAGCTTACAGGGCAGGTTGAACACTGAAGCTTTCTTT. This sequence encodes CASSLQGRLNTEAFF.

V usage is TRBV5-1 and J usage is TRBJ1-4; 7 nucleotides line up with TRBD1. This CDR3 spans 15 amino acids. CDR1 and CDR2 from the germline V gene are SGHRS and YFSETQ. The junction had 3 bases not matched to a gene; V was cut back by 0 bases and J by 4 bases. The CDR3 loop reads CASSLDRGHNEKLFF. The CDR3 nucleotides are TGCGCCAGCAGCTTGGACAGGGGACATAATGAAAAACTGTTTTTT.

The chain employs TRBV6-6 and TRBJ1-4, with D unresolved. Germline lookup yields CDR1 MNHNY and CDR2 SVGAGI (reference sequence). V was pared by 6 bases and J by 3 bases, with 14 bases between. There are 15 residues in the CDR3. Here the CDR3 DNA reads TGTGCCAGCAGCACCTTAGAGGGCTCTAATGAAAAACTGTTTTTT. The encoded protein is CASSTLEGSNEKLFF.

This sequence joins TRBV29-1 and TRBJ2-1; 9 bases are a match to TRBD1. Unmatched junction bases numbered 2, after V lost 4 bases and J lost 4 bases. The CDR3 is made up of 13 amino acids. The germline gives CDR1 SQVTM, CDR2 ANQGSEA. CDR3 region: CSVAQGAYNEQFF. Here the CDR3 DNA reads TGCAGCGTTGCACAGGGGGCTTACAATGAGCAGTTCTTC.

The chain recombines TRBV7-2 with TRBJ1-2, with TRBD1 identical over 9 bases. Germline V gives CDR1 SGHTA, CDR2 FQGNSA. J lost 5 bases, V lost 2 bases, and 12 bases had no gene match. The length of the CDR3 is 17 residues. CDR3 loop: CASSLLPRTGAMYGYTF. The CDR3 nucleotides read TGTGCCAGCAGCTTACTCCCGAGGACAGGGGCCATGTATGGCTACACCTTC.

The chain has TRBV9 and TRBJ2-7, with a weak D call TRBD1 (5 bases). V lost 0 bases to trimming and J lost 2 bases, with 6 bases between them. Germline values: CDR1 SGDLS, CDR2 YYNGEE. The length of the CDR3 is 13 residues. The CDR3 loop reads CASSVGQTYEQYF. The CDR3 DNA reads TGTGCCAGCAGCGTAGGACAGACCTACGAGCAGTACTTC.

The CDR3 sequence: CASSFVDTQYF. CDR3 sequence (DNA): TGTGCCAGCAGCTTCGTCGATACGCAGTATTTT. The chain carries TRBV5-4 and TRBJ2-3; no clear D gene. Trimming removed 2 bases at V and 6 bases at J, with 4 bases between. The V gene's germline CDR1 is SGHNT and CDR2 YYREEE (reference sequence). The CDR3 has 11 residues. Full variable domain (outside the CDR3, taken from reference TRBV5-4 and TRBJ2-3): ETGVTQSPTHLIKTRGQQVTLRCSSQSGHNTVSWYQQALGQGPQFIFQYYREEENGRGNFPPRFSGLQFPNYSSELNVNALELDDSALYLCASSFVDTQYFGPGTRLTVL.

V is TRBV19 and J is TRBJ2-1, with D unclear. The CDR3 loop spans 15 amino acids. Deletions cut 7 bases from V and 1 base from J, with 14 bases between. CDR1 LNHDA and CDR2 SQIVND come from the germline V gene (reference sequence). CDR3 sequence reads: CASKSGELSYNEQFF. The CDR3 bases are TGTGCCAGTAAATCCGGCGAACTTTCCTACAATGAGCAGTTCTTC. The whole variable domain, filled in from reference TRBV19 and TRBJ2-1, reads DGGITQSPKYLFRKEGQNVTLSCEQNLNHDAMYWYRQDPGQGLRLIYYSQIVNDFQKGDIAEGYSVSREKKESFPLTVTSAQKNPTAFYLCASKSGELSYNEQFFGPGTRLTVL.

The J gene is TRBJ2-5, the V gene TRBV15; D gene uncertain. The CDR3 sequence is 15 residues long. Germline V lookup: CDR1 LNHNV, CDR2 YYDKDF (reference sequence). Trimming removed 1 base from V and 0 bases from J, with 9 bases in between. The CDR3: CATSRARTDQETQYF. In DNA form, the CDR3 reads TGTGCCACCAGCAGAGCCAGGACGGACCAAGAGACCCAGTACTTC.

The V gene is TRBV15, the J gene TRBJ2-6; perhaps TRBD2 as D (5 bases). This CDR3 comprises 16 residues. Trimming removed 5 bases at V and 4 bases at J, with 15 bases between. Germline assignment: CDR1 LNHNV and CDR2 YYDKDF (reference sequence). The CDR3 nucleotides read TGTGCCACCAGCGGAGGCCTCAGGAGAGGGGCCAACGTCCTGACTTTC. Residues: CATSGGLRRGANVLTF.

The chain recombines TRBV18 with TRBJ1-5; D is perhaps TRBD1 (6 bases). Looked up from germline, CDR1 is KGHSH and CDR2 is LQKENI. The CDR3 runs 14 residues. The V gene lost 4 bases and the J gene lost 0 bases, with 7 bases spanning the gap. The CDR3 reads CASSRGGSNQPQHF. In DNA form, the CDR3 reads TGTGCCAGCTCACGAGGGGGTAGCAATCAGCCCCAGCATTTT.

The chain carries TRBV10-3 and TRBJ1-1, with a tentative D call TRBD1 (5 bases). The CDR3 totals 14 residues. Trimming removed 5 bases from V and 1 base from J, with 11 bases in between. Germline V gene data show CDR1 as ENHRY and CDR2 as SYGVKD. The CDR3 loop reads CAISSRVWNTEAFF. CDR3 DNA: TGTGCCATCAGTAGCAGGGTATGGAACACTGAAGCTTTCTTT.